Listed below are T cell receptor beta chains from one sample, sequenced in a study of blood T cell repertoires in COVID-19. The method was immunoSEQ multiplex PCR; TCRdb's version includes in-frame clones alone and lacks a portion of them. The sample records roughly 300,000 clones, roughly 87% being singletons. The sample comprised PBMCs or T cells enriched from blood (not recorded which). These receptors all come from a woman under 40 who had recovered from COVID-19. Each CDR3 is given with its conserved first and last residue. A D gene is named only where the DNA matches it firmly. Where a row states a size, it is once, few, many or the class of an expanded clone; other rows omit it.

TRBV19,TRBD2,-,TRBJ2-3,TGTGCCAGTAGTCTCGCGGGGGGAGGATCCACAGATACGCAGTATTTT,CASSLAGGGSTDTQYF
TRBV19,TRBD1,-,TRBJ1-1,TGTGCCAGTAGTAGGGGACAGGGGGCTTTATATGAAGCTTTCTTT,CASSRGQGALYEAFF
TRBV14,TRBD1,few,TRBJ1-2,TGTGCCAGCAGCCCGAACAGGGGGCGAAGCTATGGCTACACCTTC,CASSPNRGRSYGYTF
TRBV28,TRBD2,once,TRBJ2-3,TGTGCCAGCAGTTCCGGACTAGCGGGGAGGGCGGGCACAGATACGCAGTATTTT,CASSSGLAGRAGTDTQYF
TRBV3-1/TRBV3-2,TRBD2,-,TRBJ2-3,TGTGCCAGCAGCCAAGAAGCGGGGGGGCCAAGAGATACGCAGTATTTT,CASSQEAGGPRDTQYF
TRBV7-9,-,once,TRBJ1-4,TGTGCCAGCAGCTTCCCGGGTGAAAAACTGTTTTTT,CASSFPGEKLFF
TRBV24-1,TRBD1,few,TRBJ2-2,TGTGCCACCGCGGCGGGACAGGTGGACACCGGGGAGCTGTTTTTT,CATAAGQVDTGELFF
TRBV19,-,-,TRBJ1-5,TGTGCCAGTAGTCCCCGGGGGGCGGGGGCCTTTTTTCAGCCCCAGCATTTT,CASSPRGAGAFFQPQHF
TRBV19,-,-,TRBJ1-2,TGTGCCAGTAGTATTTCAGATTCCTATGGCTACACCTTC,CASSISDSYGYTF
TRBV5-1,-,-,TRBJ1-4,TGCGCCAGCAGCCCCGAGTGGGGCCGGCTAAATGAAAAACTGTTTTTT,CASSPEWGRLNEKLFF
TRBV4-2,-,-,TRBJ1-1,TGTGCCAGCAGCCAAGATGGGCAGGCGAACACTGAAGCTTTCTTT,CASSQDGQANTEAFF
TRBV29-1,TRBD1,-,TRBJ2-4,TGCAGCGTAGCCGCGTCCGTACAGGGGGCCAAAAACATTCAGTACTTC,CSVAASVQGAKNIQYF
TRBV28,-,-,TRBJ2-1,TGTGCCAGCAGTCCCCCCCCAGTGGCCTACAATGAGCAGTTCTTC,CASSPPPVAYNEQFF
TRBV27,-,few,TRBJ1-1,TGTGCCAGCAGTTTAGTTTCGGGGGACACTGAAGCTTTCTTT,CASSLVSGDTEAFF
TRBV3-1/TRBV3-2,TRBD1,-,TRBJ2-1,TGTGCCAGCAGCCAAGGATTAGGGACAGGGAACAATGAGCAGTTCTTC,CASSQGLGTGNNEQFF
TRBV2,-,-,TRBJ1-6,TGTGCCAGCACTGGGGGGGGCTATAATTCACCCCTCCACTTT,CASTGGGYNSPLHF
TRBV2,-,-,TRBJ1-2,TGTGCCAGCAGTCAAAGCAGGCACTATGGCTACACCTTC,CASSQSRHYGYTF
TRBV11-2,-,-,TRBJ1-1,TGTGCCAGCAGCTTAAACAGGATGAACACTGAAGCTTTCTTT,CASSLNRMNTEAFF
TRBV3-1/TRBV3-2,-,-,TRBJ1-5,TGTGCCAGCAGCCAAGATAACCAGGGGAATCAGCCCCAGCATTTT,CASSQDNQGNQPQHF
TRBV7-8,TRBD1,-,TRBJ1-6,TGTGCCAGCAGCTCCGACCCCACCAAAACAGGGGCTTATTCACCCCTCCACTTT,CASSSDPTKTGAYSPLHF
TRBV7-2,-,-,TRBJ2-1,TGTGCCAGCAGCCCTAGCTGGGGGCTCAATGAGCAGTTCTTC,CASSPSWGLNEQFF
TRBV2,-,-,TRBJ1-5,TGTGCCAGCAGGTCCGGAGGTGGCAATCAGCCCCAGCATTTT,CASRSGGGNQPQHF
TRBV12-3/TRBV12-4,-,once,TRBJ1-2,TGTGCCAGCAGTTTTGGGGGGGGTTTTGGCTACACCTTC,CASSFGGGFGYTF
TRBV7-9,-,-,TRBJ1-1,TGTGCCAGCAGCTTAGATCAGGTGGGCTCGGAAGCTTTCTTT,CASSLDQVGSEAFF
TRBV2,-,once,TRBJ1-2,TGTGCCACGGGGGAGCAGGTACCTGGCTACACCTTC,CATGEQVPGYTF
TRBV15,-,-,TRBJ1-6,TGTGCCACCAGCAGAGAAGGAGGGAGCTCCTATAATTCACCCCTCCACTTT,CATSREGGSSYNSPLHF
TRBV6-5,TRBD2,once,TRBJ2-7,TGTGCCAGCCTCAGACTAGCGGGGTCCTACGAGCAGTACTTC,CASLRLAGSYEQYF
TRBV5-4,-,-,TRBJ2-2,TGTGCCAGCAGCTCGTGGACTATTGGTGCCGGGGAGCTGTTTTTT,CASSSWTIGAGELFF
TRBV28,TRBD1,-,TRBJ1-2,TGTGCCAGCAACTTGGGACAGGTTTATGGCTACACCTTC,CASNLGQVYGYTF
TRBV28,TRBD1,-,TRBJ1-1,TGTGCCAGCAGTGGAACAGGGGGTGGGGCCACTGAAGCTTTCTTT,CASSGTGGGATEAFF
TRBV2,TRBD2,-,TRBJ2-7,TGTGCCAGCAGTGAAGACGGGGGGGCATCCTACGAGCAGTACTTC,CASSEDGGASYEQYF
TRBV7-9,-,-,TRBJ2-7,TGTGCCAGCAGCTTGAGCTCCTACGAGCAGTACTTC,CASSLSSYEQYF
TRBV7-9,-,-,TRBJ2-7,TGTGCCAGCAGCCCTAGCCCCCGGGCTGAGCAGTACTTC,CASSPSPRAEQYF
TRBV13,TRBD2,-,TRBJ2-1,TGTGCCAGCAGCTCAACCGGGACTAGCGGGACCGCCTCCTACAATGAGCAGTTCTTC,CASSSTGTSGTASYNEQFF
TRBV27,-,few,TRBJ1-2,TGTGCCAGCAGTCGGGGTGGTCTCCCCTATGGCTACACCTTC,CASSRGGLPYGYTF
TRBV28,TRBD1,few,TRBJ1-5,TGTGCCAGCACTCATACCGGGACAGGGAATAGCAATCAGCCCCAGCATTTT,CASTHTGTGNSNQPQHF
TRBV19,TRBD1,few,TRBJ1-2,TGTGCCAGTAGCAGACAGGGGAGTGGCTATGGCTACACCTTC,CASSRQGSGYGYTF
TRBV29-1,TRBD1,once,TRBJ1-3,TGCAGCGTTATCCTCCTGGGACAGGGGGCGACTGGAAACACCATATATTTT,CSVILLGQGATGNTIYF
TRBV6-1,TRBD1,-,TRBJ1-6,TGTGCCAGCAGGGAAGGACAGGGGGTTTCACCCCTCCACTTT,CASREGQGVSPLHF
TRBV10-1,-,few,TRBJ2-7,TGCGCCAGCAGAGAAACAGGTGACGCCGAGCAGTACTTC,CASRETGDAEQYF
TRBV30,TRBD1,-,TRBJ1-5,TGTGCCTGGAGTGTGGGACAGGGTGGGCAGCCCCAGCATTTT,CAWSVGQGGQPQHF
TRBV28,-,-,TRBJ2-5,TGTGCCAGCAGCCGGGGACTGGGGGGCGGGGGACAAGAGACCCAGTACTTC,CASSRGLGGGGQETQYF
TRBV7-5,-,-,TRBJ1-4,TGTGCCAGAAGCTGCCTAAGCCAGGGGAGACACGCAACTAATGAAAAACTGTTTTTT,CARSCLSQGRHATNEKLFF
TRBV19,TRBD2,-,TRBJ2-1,TGTGCCAGTAGTATCCGCCGTGGGGGGGCCTACAATGAGCAGTTCTTC,CASSIRRGGAYNEQFF
TRBV5-4,TRBD2,-,TRBJ2-7,TGTGCCAGCAGTTCTAGCGGGGGGGCCTACGAGCAGTACTTC,CASSSSGGAYEQYF
TRBV19,-,few,TRBJ1-1,TGTGCCAGTAGTATAGGGACAGACACTGAAGCTTTCTTT,CASSIGTDTEAFF
TRBV5-4,TRBD1,-,TRBJ2-5,TGTGCCAGCAGCTTAGGGGACAGGGGTTTCCAAGAGACCCAGTACTTC,CASSLGDRGFQETQYF
TRBV4-1,TRBD2,-,TRBJ2-1,TGCGCCAGCAGCCAACCCGGGACTAGCGGGGGAGGTGAGCAGTTCTTC,CASSQPGTSGGGEQFF
TRBV2,TRBD1,once,TRBJ1-4,TGTGCCAGCAGTGATAGGGGGACAGGGGATCGTGGTGAAAAACTGTTTTTT,CASSDRGTGDRGEKLFF
TRBV6-4,-,-,TRBJ1-1,TGTGCCAGCAGCGATCGACCGGGCACTGAAGCTTTCTTT,CASSDRPGTEAFF
TRBV24-1,TRBD1,-,TRBJ2-6,TGTGCCACCAGTGATCCGGGACAGGCGAGCTCTGGGGCCAACGTCCTGACTTTC,CATSDPGQASSGANVLTF
TRBV7-6,TRBD1,-,TRBJ2-5,TGTGCCAGCAGCTTACTTCCGGGACAGGGGGCCCAAGAGACCCAGTACTTC,CASSLLPGQGAQETQYF
TRBV7-9,-,once,TRBJ1-2,TGTGCCAGCAGCTTGGGAGCTGGTAGGGGCTACACCTTC,CASSLGAGRGYTF
TRBV2,-,-,TRBJ2-7,TGTGCCAGCATAACGGCGGGGTACTCCTACGAGCAGTACTTC,CASITAGYSYEQYF
TRBV9,TRBD2,-,TRBJ2-1,TGTGCCAGCAGCCCCGGGGGGGGCGTTTACAATGAGCAGTTCTTC,CASSPGGGVYNEQFF
TRBV6-5,-,few,TRBJ2-7,TGTGCCAGCAGTCCAGGGGGGATAAGATACGAGCAGTACTTC,CASSPGGIRYEQYF
TRBV9,TRBD1,-,TRBJ1-1,TGTGCCAGCAGCAAGACAGGGTGGTCGACACTAACTGAAGCTTTCTTT,CASSKTGWSTLTEAFF
TRBV4-3,-,-,TRBJ2-3,TGCGCCAGCAGCCAAGACCCAAGGGGGGGGCGCCCTTTTACAGATACGCAGTATTTT,CASSQDPRGGRPFTDTQYF